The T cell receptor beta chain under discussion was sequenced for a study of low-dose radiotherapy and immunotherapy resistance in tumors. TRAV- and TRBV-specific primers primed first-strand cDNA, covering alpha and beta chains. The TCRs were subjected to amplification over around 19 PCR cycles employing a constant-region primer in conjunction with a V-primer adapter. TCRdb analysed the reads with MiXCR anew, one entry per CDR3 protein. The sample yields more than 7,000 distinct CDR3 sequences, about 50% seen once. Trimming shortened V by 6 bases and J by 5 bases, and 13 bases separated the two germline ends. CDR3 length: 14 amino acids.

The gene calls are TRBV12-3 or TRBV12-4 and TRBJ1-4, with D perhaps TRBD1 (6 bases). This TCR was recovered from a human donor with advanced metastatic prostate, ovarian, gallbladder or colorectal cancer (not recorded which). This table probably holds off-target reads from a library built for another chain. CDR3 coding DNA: TGTGCCAGCAGCGCAGGGGCGCCAAATGAAAAACTGTTTTTT. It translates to CASSAGAPNEKLFF.